The 26 T cell receptor beta chains given below trace back to one sample, sequenced in a study of early T cells in non-severe SARS-CoV-2 infection. TCRdb re-derived calls from the 5' RACE reads in MiXCR, one entry per CDR3 protein. The sample records tens of thousands of distinct CDR3 sequences, 11% being singletons. The sample here was whole blood, taken at baseline. The receptors come from an adult who was a healthcare worker with PCR-confirmed SARS-CoV-2 infection or an uninfected control (not recorded which).

The chain uses TRBV5-6 and TRBJ2-7, with 7 bases lining up with TRBD1. Germline V CDR1 and CDR2: SGHDT, YYEEEE. With 5 bases clipped from V and 5 bases from J, the junction kept 13 bases outside the gene matches. The CDR3 extends over 15 amino acids. CDR3 amino acids: CASSAPGTAFHEQYF. DNA for the CDR3: TGTGCCAGCAGTGCCCCCGGGACAGCCTTCCACGAGCAGTACTTC.

This clonotype occurred a few times. The gene calls are TRBV28 and TRBJ2-7; 8 bases agree with TRBD1. The CDR3 spans 14 residues. The germline gives CDR1 MDHEN, CDR2 SYDVKM. The J segment lost 3 bases and the V segment lost 6 bases, leaving 7 bases of the junction unmatched. The CDR3 reads CASSSGQGSYEQYF. The DNA for the CDR3 is TGTGCCAGCAGCAGTGGACAGGGAAGCTACGAGCAGTACTTC.

This clonotype was counted many times. The rearrangement joins TRBV5-1 to TRBJ2-7; 7 bases match TRBD2. Looked up from germline, CDR1 is SGHRS and CDR2 is YFSETQ. This CDR3 contains 16 residues. J lost 0 bases, V lost 3 bases, and 9 bases had no gene match. This CDR3 reads CASSSTLGGGSYEQYF. As DNA, the CDR3 is TGCGCCAGCAGCTCGACCCTTGGCGGGGGCTCCTACGAGCAGTACTTC.

V gene TRBV7-9 combines with J gene TRBJ2-7; 7 nucleotides match TRBD1. Trimming at V came to 4 bases and at J to 6 bases, leaving 9 bases not matched to a gene. There are 14 residues in the CDR3. Germline V gene lookup returns CDR1 SEHNR and CDR2 FQNEAQ (reference sequence). The CDR3 loop is CASSSSGGFGEQYF. In DNA form, the CDR3 reads TGTGCCAGCAGCTCATCAGGGGGTTTTGGCGAGCAGTACTTC.

This clonotype has a handful of counts. The chain carries TRBV18 and TRBJ1-1, with 8 positions matching TRBD1. The V gene's germline CDR1 is KGHSH and CDR2 LQKENI. V lost 3 bases to trimming and J lost 3 bases; unmatched junction nucleotides: 12. The CDR3 loop spans 17 amino acids. The DNA for the CDR3 is TGTGCCAGCTCACCCGTGTCTCCCGGACAGGGAGACACTGAAGCTTTCTTT. It is translated as CASSPVSPGQGDTEAFF.

This clonotype was seen a handful of times. This chain uses TRBV7-9 with TRBJ1-2; D perhaps matches TRBD1 (6 bases). Per the germline V gene, CDR1 is SEHNR and CDR2 is FQNEAQ (reference sequence). The CDR3 length is 13 residues. V was shortened by 7 bases and J by 4 bases, with 13 bases between the two germline ends. The CDR3: CASIRGEGYGYTF. CDR3 sequence (DNA): TGTGCCAGCATCAGGGGTGAAGGCTATGGCTACACCTTC.

The table lists this clonotype with many counts. The chain uses TRBV5-1 and TRBJ1-1; D is undetermined. Germline CDR1 SGHRS, CDR2 YFSETQ. This CDR3 is built from 11 residues. V lost 7 bases and J lost 4, with 8 bases in between. The CDR3 DNA is TGCGCCAGCTCCCGAGGCACTGAAGCTTTCTTT. It yields the protein CASSRGTEAFF.

The chain combines TRBV10-2 with TRBJ2-7; TRBD2 might be the D (6 bases). The CDR3 length is 13 residues. The V end lost 5 bases, the J end lost 6 bases, and 14 bases lay between the germline ends. CDR1 and CDR2 from the germline V gene are WSHSY and SAAADI. The DNA for the CDR3 is TGCGCCAGCAGTAGGGACTCCCCCACCGAGCAGTACTTC. Amino acids: CASSRDSPTEQYF.

There are a few counts of this clonotype. The rearrangement links TRBV3-1 to TRBJ1-2, with D hard to call. The CDR3 totals 15 residues. Trimming removed 1 base at V and 5 bases at J, with 14 bases between. The V gene's germline CDR1 is LGHDT and CDR2 YNNKEL (reference sequence). This chain's CDR3 is CASSQAAGNWYGYTF. CDR3 DNA sequence: TGTGCCAGCAGCCAAGCGGCGGGTAATTGGTATGGCTACACCTTC.

This clonotype has at least ten counts. The chain joins TRBV7-2 to TRBJ1-3, with D uncertain. The V end was cut by 4 bases, the J end by 0 bases, with 10 bases between. Per germline, CDR1 SGHTA and CDR2 FQGNSA. There are 15 residues in the CDR3. CDR3 DNA: TGTGCCAGCAGCTACCACGGAGTCTCTGGAAACACCATATATTTT. This translates into CASSYHGVSGNTIYF. Using reference TRBV7-2 and TRBJ1-3 for the parts outside the CDR3, the full variable domain is GAGVSQSPSNKVTEKGKDVELRCDPISGHTALYWYRQSLGQGLEFLIYFQGNSAPDKSGLPSDRFSAERTGGSVSTLTIQRTQQEDSAVYLCASSYHGVSGNTIYFGEGSWLTVV.

This clonotype was seen repeatedly, ten times or more. V gene TRBV5-1 combines with J gene TRBJ1-3; no definite D call. In germline, CDR1 is SGHRS, CDR2 YFSETQ. The CDR3 has 14 amino acids. Trimming removed 0 bases at V and 0 bases at J, with 4 bases between. In nucleotides, the CDR3 is TGCGCCAGCAGCTTGGATCGCTCTGGAAACACCATATATTTT. As protein: CASSLDRSGNTIYF.

The V call is TRBV7-2, the J call TRBJ2-2, with 11 bases lining up with TRBD2. Germline V CDR1 and CDR2: SGHTA, FQGNSA. V lost 5 bases, J lost 4 bases, and 6 bases stayed unmatched. The CDR3 runs 16 residues. The DNA for the CDR3 is TGTGCCAGCAGCCGCCCACTAGCGGGAGTCACCGGGGAGCTGTTTTTT. Amino acid sequence: CASSRPLAGVTGELFF.

This clonotype was observed a handful of times. V and J are TRBV7-8 and TRBJ2-3; D remains ambiguous. This CDR3 contains 13 residues. V was trimmed by 5 bases and J by 5 bases, leaving 11 bases between them. Germline V gene sequence: CDR1 SGHVS, CDR2 FQNEAQ. The CDR3 here is CASSAPRVDTQYF. Written as DNA, the CDR3 is TGTGCCAGCAGCGCCCCTAGGGTAGATACGCAGTATTTT.

The chain joins TRBV6-5 to TRBJ1-5; 8 bases map to TRBD1. CDR1 and CDR2 (germline): MNHEY, SVGAGI. V trimming: 4 bases; J trimming: 0 bases; junction bases outside the gene matches: 8. CDR3 length: 17 residues. DNA for the CDR3: TGTGCCAGCAGTTCTGCTACAGGGGGTTATAGCAATCAGCCCCAGCATTTT. Residues: CASSSATGGYSNQPQHF.

This clonotype was detected a few times. The chain has TRBV6-4 and TRBJ2-1; 10 bases agree with TRBD2. The length of the CDR3 is 16 residues. Germline V gene lookup returns CDR1 MRHNA and CDR2 SNTAGT. V trimming: 3 bases; J trimming: 6 bases; junction bases outside the gene matches: 8. CDR3 DNA: TGTGCCAGCAGTGAAAGCGGACTAGCGGAAGGCAATGAGCAGTTCTTC. The encoded protein is CASSESGLAEGNEQFF.

V and J are TRBV9 and TRBJ2-2; no clear D gene. V shed 4 bases and J shed 7 bases, with 20 bases lying between them. There are 16 residues in the CDR3. The V gene's germline CDR1 is SGDLS and CDR2 YYNGEE. As DNA, the CDR3 is TGTGCCAGCAGCCCCCATAGCCCCGTCAGTTTCGGGGAGCTGTTTTTT. It translates to CASSPHSPVSFGELFF.

The V and J genes are TRBV12-3 or TRBV12-4 and TRBJ2-7; TRBD2 matches at 7 bases. The CDR3 extends over 14 amino acids. V lost 2 bases, J lost 4 bases, and 5 bases stayed unmatched. The CDR3 region is CASSLWGGRYEQYF. DNA of the CDR3: TGTGCCAGCAGTTTATGGGGGGGTAGGTACGAGCAGTACTTC.

This clonotype was detected only a few times. This chain connects TRBV5-5 to TRBJ2-3; weak D call: TRBD2 (5 bases). CDR1 is SGHKS and CDR2 is YYEKEE in the germline V gene (reference sequence). Trimming shortened V by 5 bases and J by 2 bases, and 27 bases separated the two germline ends. The CDR3 totals 19 residues. CDR3 amino acids: CASRRGRGSSILSTDTQYF. The CDR3 coding sequence is TGTGCCAGCAGGCGAGGTCGGGGTAGCTCGATCTTGTCCACAGATACGCAGTATTTT.

This clonotype was counted a few times. The rearrangement joins TRBV9 to TRBJ2-5; TRBD1 matches at 8 bases. Germline loops: CDR1 SGDLS, CDR2 YYNGEE. J lost 5 bases, V lost 3 bases, and 12 bases had no gene match. The CDR3 contains 16 residues. Here the CDR3 reads CASSARPGAGGETQYF. DNA of the CDR3: TGTGCCAGCAGCGCGCGCCCCGGGGCAGGGGGCGAGACCCAGTACTTC.

The gene calls are TRBV7-3 and TRBJ2-3, with 9 positions matching TRBD2. The CDR3 totals 15 residues. V gave up 5 bases and J gave up 0 bases; unmatched junction bases: 3. Looked up from germline, CDR1 is SGHTA and CDR2 is FQGTGA. Here the CDR3 reads CASSPGLASTDTQYF. CDR3 in DNA: TGTGCCAGCAGCCCGGGACTAGCTAGCACAGATACGCAGTATTTT.

This chain uses TRBV11-2 with TRBJ2-4; 10 bases agree with TRBD1. The trim removed 7 bases at V and 1 base at J, leaving 10 bases unmatched. Germline CDR1 reads SGHAT; CDR2 reads FQNNGV. The CDR3 runs to 17 residues. The CDR3 here is CASTYRGGQGAKNIQYF. The CDR3 nucleotides are TGTGCCAGCACCTATCGCGGGGGACAGGGGGCCAAAAACATTCAGTACTTC.

The table lists this clonotype with a few counts. This chain joins TRBV20-1 and TRBJ2-5; perhaps TRBD2 as D (6 bases). V was cut by 3 bases and J by 5 bases, with 10 bases left in between. Per the germline V gene, CDR1 is DFQATT and CDR2 is SNEGSKA (reference sequence). The CDR3 consists of 12 residues. CDR3 DNA: TGCAGTGCTAGGCGGAGGGCCGAGACCCAGTACTTC. Its translation is CSARRRAETQYF.

The genes are TRBV3-1 and TRBJ2-5, with a possible D match to TRBD1 (5 bases). From germline, CDR1 is LGHDT and CDR2 YNNKEL (reference sequence). V lost 1 base and J 5 bases, leaving 8 bases between the germline ends. The CDR3 length is 13 residues. This CDR3 is CASSQAGPETQYF. The CDR3 nucleotides are TGTGCCAGCAGCCAAGCAGGGCCGGAGACCCAGTACTTC.

The chain is built from TRBV29-1 and TRBJ2-1; 11 bases map to TRBD2. After removal of 0 bases from V and 9 bases from J, the junction contained 7 bases not matched to a gene. The CDR3 covers 15 residues. Germline V gene sequence: CDR1 SQVTM, CDR2 ANQGSEA. CDR3 sequence: CSVEDIAGGPIEQFF. The CDR3 nucleotides read TGCAGCGTTGAAGATATAGCGGGAGGGCCTATTGAGCAGTTCTTC.

This clonotype was seen repeatedly, ten times or more. DNA for the CDR3: TGTGCCAGCAGTTCAGGCAGTCAAGAGACCCAGTACTTC. It translates to CASSSGSQETQYF. This chain links TRBV12-3 or TRBV12-4 with TRBJ2-5; D remains unclear. V was shortened by 4 bases and J by 2 bases, with 8 bases between the two germline ends. The CDR3 sequence is 13 residues long.

V and J are TRBV29-1 and TRBJ1-2, with D uncertain. The length of the CDR3 is 12 residues. CDR1 is SQVTM and CDR2 is ANQGSEA in the germline V gene. V was trimmed by 4 bases and J by 1 base, leaving 7 bases between them. The CDR3, as DNA: TGCAGCGTTGTAATGGGTAACTATGGCTACACCTTC. Residues: CSVVMGNYGYTF.